This T cell receptor (beta chain) emerged from a study of tumor-infiltrating lymphocytes in localized non-small cell lung cancer. Assay: immunoSEQ multiplex PCR; the TCRdb copy retains only in-frame clones and omits some. The table has about 24,000 clones, roughly three fifths seen once; the top ten hold roughly 5%. Germline CDR1 MGHRA, CDR2 YSYEKL. J lost 6 bases, V lost 3 bases, and 7 bases had no gene match. The CDR3 totals 15 residues. As for this clone: Its antigen is not identified.

Study findings and constraints: Different pieces of the same tissue were used for each assay. Tumor T-cell fraction was not associated with recurrence-free survival. Higher tumor T cell infiltration than in uninvolved lung was supported by TCRbeta sequencing. T-cell fraction did not differ between immunotypes IM1 and IM2.

The sample was lung tumor tissue. The genes are TRBV4-1 and TRBJ1-4, with 7 bases aligning to TRBD1. This TCR derives from a human donor with non-small cell lung cancer. The CDR3 sequence: CASSQRGRVDEKLFF. The DNA of the CDR3 is TGCGCCAGCAGCCAGAGGGGGCGAGTGGATGAAAAACTGTTTTTT.